This T cell receptor beta chain is from a study of OX40 agonist ivuxolimab in advanced cancers. Study-wide points: CD4+ and CD8+ T cells in blood underwent clonal expansion by week 6 at 0.1 to 3.0 mg/kg. Fewer expanded clones were found on average in CD4+ than in CD8+ T cells. In the expanded peripheral T cells, antigen specificity was never determined.

This CDR3 comprises 16 residues. Per germline, CDR1 SGHRS and CDR2 YFSETQ. Trimming removed 1 base from V and 4 bases from J; junction bases left unmatched: 7. Clones were read by immunoSEQ multiplex PCR, and TCRdb kept only the in-frame ones, dropping some. This sample has roughly 40,000 clones, with 80% to 90% found just once. This clone was seen only once. The antigen remains unidentified. The sample here was CD4+ or CD8+ T cells sorted from blood, taken in a trial of the OX40 agonist ivuxolimab. This receptor was taken from an adult with an advanced solid tumor such as melanoma, head and neck, liver or kidney cancer. The V gene is TRBV5-1, the J gene TRBJ2-7; 11 bases line up with TRBD2. DNA for the CDR3: TGCGCCAGCAGCTTGAGGCTAGCGGGAGGAGGGTACGAGCAGTACTTC. This gives the protein CASSLRLAGGGYEQYF.